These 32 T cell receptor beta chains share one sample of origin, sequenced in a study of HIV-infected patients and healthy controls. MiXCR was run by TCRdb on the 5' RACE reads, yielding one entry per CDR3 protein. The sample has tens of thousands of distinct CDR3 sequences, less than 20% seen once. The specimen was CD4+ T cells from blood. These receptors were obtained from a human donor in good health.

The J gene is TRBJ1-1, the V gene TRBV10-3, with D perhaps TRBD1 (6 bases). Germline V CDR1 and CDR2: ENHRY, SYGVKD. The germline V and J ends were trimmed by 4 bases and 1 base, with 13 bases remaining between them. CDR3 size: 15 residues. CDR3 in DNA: TGTGCCATCAGTGGATACAGGGCAGGGAACACTGAAGCTTTCTTT. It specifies CAISGYRAGNTEAFF.

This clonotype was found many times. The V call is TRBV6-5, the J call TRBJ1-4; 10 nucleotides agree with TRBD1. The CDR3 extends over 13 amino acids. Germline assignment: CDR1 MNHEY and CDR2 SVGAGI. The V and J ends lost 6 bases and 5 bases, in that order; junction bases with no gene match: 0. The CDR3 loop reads CASRTGGNEKLFF. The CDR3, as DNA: TGTGCCAGCAGGACAGGGGGCAATGAAAAACTGTTTTTT.

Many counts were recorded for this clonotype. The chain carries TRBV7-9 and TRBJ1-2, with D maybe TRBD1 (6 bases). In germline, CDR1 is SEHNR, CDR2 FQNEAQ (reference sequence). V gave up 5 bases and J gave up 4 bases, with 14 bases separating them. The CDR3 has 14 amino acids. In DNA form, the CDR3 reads TGTGCCAGCAGCCCGCCAGAACAGGGCTATGGCTACACCTTC. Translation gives CASSPPEQGYGYTF.

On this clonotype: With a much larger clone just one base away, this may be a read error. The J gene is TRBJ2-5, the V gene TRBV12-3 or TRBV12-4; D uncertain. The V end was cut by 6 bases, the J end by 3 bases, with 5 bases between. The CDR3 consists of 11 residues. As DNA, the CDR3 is TGTGCCAGCAGGGTAGAAGAGACCCAGTACTTC. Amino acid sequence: CASRVEETQYF.

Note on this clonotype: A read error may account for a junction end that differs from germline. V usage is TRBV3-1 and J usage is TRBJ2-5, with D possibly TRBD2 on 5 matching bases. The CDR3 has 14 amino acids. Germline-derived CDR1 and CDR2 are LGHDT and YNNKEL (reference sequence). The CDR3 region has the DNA TGTCCCAGCAGCCCCAGCGGTTTTCGGGAGACCCAGTACTTC. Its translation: CPSSPSGFRETQYF.

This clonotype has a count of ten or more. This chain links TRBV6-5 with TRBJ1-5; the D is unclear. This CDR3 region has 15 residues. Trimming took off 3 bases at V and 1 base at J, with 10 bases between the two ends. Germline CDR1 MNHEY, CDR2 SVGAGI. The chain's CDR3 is CASSYSYDSNQPQHF. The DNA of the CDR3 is TGTGCCAGCAGTTATAGCTATGACAGCAATCAGCCCCAGCATTTT.

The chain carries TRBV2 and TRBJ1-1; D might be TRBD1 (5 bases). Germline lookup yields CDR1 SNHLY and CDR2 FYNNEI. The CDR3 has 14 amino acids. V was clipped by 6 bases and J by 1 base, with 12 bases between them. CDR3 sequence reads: CASRIGGPNTEAFF. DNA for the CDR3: TGTGCCAGCAGGATTGGGGGACCGAACACTGAAGCTTTCTTT.

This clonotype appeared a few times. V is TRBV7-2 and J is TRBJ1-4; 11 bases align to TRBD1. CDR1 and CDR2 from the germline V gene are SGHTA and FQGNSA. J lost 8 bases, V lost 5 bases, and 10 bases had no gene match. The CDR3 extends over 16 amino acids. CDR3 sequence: CASSNSPGQGVEKLFF. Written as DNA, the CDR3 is TGTGCCAGCAGCAACTCCCCGGGACAGGGGGTCGAAAAACTGTTTTTT.

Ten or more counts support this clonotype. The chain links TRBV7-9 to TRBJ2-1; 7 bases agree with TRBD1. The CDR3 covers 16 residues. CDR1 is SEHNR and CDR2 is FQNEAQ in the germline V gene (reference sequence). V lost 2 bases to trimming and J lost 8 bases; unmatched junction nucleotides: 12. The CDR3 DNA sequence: TGTGCCAGCAGCTTAACGGGGACAGCCGTAGGAGATGAGCAGTTCTTC. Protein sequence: CASSLTGTAVGDEQFF.

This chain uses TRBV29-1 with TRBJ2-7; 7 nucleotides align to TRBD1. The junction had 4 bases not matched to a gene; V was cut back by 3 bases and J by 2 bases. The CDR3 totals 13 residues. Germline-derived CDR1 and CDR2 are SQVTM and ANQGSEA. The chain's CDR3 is CSVEGQSAYEQYF. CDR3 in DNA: TGCAGCGTTGAGGGACAGAGCGCCTACGAGCAGTACTTC.

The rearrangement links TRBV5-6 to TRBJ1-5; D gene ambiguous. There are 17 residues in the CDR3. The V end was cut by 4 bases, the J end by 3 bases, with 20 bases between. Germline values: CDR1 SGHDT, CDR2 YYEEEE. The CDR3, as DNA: TGTGCCAGCAGCGTAAGGACCGGAGGACTTATCAATCAGCCCCAGCATTTT. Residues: CASSVRTGGLINQPQHF.

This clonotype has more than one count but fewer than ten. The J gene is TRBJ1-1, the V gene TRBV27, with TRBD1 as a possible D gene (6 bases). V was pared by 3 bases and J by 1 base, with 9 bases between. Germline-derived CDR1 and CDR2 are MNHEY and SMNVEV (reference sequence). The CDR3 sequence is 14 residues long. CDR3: CASSFRGGNTEAFF. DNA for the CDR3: TGTGCCAGCAGTTTCAGGGGCGGGAACACTGAAGCTTTCTTT.

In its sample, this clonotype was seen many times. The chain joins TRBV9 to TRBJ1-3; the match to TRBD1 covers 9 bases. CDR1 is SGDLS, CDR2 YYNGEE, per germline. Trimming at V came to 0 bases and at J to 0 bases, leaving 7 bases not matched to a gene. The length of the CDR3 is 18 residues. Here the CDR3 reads CASSVGTGVGNSGNTIYF. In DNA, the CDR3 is TGTGCCAGCAGCGTAGGGACAGGGGTAGGGAACTCTGGAAACACCATATATTTT.

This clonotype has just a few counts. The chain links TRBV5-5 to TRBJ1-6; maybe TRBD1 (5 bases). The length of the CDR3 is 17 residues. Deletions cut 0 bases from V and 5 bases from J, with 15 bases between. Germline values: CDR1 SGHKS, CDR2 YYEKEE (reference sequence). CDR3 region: CASSLVFGRDDNSPLHF. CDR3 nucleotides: TGTGCCAGCAGCTTGGTCTTTGGACGGGACGATAATTCACCCCTCCACTTT.

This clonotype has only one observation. The CDR3 loop reads CASSVGRRSSYNEQFF. CDR3 coding DNA: TGTGCCAGCAGCGTAGGGCGGCGAAGCTCCTACAATGAGCAGTTCTTC. The V and J genes are TRBV9 and TRBJ2-1; D unclear. The V gene's germline CDR1 is SGDLS and CDR2 YYNGEE. V dropped 0 bases and J dropped 0 bases, with 10 bases sitting between them. The CDR3 runs to 16 residues.

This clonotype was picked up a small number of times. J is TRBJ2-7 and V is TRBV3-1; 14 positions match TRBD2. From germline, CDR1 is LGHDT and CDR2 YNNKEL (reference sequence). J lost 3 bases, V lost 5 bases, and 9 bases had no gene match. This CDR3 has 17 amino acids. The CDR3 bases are TGTGCCAGCAGCTCTCAGACCGGGACTAGCGGGAGCTACGAGCAGTACTTC. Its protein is CASSSQTGTSGSYEQYF.

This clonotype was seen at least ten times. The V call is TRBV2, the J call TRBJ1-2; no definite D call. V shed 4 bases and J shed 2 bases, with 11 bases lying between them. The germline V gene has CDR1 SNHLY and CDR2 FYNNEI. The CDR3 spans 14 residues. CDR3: CASSVSRGNYGYTF. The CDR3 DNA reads TGTGCCAGCAGTGTATCACGTGGGAACTATGGCTACACCTTC.

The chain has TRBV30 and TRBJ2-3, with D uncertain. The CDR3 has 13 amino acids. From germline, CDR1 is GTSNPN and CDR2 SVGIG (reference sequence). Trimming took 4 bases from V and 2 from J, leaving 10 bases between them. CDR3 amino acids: CAWNRATTDTQYF. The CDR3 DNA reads TGTGCCTGGAATAGGGCCACCACAGATACGCAGTATTTT.

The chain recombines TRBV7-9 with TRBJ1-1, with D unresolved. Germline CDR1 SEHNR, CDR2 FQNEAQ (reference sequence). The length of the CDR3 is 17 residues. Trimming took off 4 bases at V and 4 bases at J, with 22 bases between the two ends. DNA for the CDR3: TGTGCCAGCAGCTCAAACCCGGGATCTTTAATGGCCACTGAAGCTTTCTTT. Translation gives CASSSNPGSLMATEAFF.

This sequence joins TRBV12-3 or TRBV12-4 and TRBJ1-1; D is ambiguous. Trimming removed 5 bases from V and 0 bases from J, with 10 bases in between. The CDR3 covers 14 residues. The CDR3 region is CASSQRQMNTEAFF. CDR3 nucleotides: TGTGCCAGCAGTCAGCGCCAAATGAACACTGAAGCTTTCTTT.

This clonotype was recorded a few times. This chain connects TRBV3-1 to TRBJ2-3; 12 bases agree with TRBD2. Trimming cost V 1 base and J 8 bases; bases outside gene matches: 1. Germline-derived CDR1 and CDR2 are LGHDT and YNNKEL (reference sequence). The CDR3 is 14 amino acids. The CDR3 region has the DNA TGTGCCAGCAGCCAAGCTAGCGGGGGGGCTACGCAGTATTTT. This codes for CASSQASGGATQYF.

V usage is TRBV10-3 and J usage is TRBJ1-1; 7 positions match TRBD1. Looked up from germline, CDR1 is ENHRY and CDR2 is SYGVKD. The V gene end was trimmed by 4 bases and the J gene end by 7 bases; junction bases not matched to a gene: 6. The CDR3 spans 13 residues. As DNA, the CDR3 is TGTGCCATCAGTGGACAGGGCGCGTTTGAAGCTTTCTTT. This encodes CAISGQGAFEAFF.

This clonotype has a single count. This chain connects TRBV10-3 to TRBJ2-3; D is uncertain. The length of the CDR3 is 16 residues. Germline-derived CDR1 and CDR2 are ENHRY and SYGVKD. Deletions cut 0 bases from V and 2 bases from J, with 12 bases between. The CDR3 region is CAISESGSRHTDTQYF. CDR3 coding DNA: TGTGCCATCAGTGAGTCGGGCAGCCGCCACACAGATACGCAGTATTTT.

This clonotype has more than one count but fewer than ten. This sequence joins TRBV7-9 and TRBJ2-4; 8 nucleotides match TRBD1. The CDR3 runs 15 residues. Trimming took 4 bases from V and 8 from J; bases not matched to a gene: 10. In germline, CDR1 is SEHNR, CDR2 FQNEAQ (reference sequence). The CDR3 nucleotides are TGTGCCAGCAGCTCACGCGCGGGACAGGACCACATTCAGTACTTC. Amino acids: CASSSRAGQDHIQYF.

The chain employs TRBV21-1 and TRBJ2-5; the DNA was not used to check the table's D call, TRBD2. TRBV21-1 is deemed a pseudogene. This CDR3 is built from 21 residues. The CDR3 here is CASSKDTGPGLAGVRAETQYF. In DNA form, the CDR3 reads TGTGCCAGCAGCAAAGATACCGGACCGGGACTAGCGGGAGTTCGTGCCGAGACCCAGTACTTC.

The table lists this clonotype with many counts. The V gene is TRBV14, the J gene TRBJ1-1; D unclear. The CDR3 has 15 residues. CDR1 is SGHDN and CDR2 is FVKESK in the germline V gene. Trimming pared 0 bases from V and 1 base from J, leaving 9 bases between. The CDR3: CASSQDLKENTEAFF. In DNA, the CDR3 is TGTGCCAGCAGCCAAGATCTTAAGGAGAACACTGAAGCTTTCTTT.

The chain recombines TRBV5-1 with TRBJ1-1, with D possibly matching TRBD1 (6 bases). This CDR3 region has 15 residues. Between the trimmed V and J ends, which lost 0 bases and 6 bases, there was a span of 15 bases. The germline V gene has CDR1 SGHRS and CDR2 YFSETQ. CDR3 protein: CASSLATGKFAEAFF. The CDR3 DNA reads TGCGCCAGCAGCTTGGCCACAGGGAAATTCGCTGAAGCTTTCTTT.

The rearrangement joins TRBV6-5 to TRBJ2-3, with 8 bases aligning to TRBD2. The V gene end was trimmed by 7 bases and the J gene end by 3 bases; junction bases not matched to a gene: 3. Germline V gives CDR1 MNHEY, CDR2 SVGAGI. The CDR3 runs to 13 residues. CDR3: CASTREGTDTQYF. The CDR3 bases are TGTGCCAGCACACGGGAGGGGACAGATACGCAGTATTTT.

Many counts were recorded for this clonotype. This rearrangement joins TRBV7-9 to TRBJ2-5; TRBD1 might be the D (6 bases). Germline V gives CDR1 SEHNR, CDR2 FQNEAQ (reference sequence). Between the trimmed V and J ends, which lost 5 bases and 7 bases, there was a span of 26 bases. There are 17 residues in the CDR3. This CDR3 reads CASSPRVRPGHPGTQYF. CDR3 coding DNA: TGTGCCAGCAGCCCCAGGGTCCGTCCGGGACACCCCGGGACCCAGTACTTC.

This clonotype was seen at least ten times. CDR3 region: CASTVGGTGANVLTF. The CDR3 DNA sequence: TGTGCCAGCACTGTGGGGGGAACTGGGGCCAACGTCCTGACTTTC. V is TRBV6-1 and J is TRBJ2-6, with D perhaps matching TRBD2 (6 bases). The V end was cut by 7 bases, the J end by 2 bases, with 12 bases between. Germline values: CDR1 MNHNS, CDR2 SASEGT. This CDR3 has 15 amino acids.

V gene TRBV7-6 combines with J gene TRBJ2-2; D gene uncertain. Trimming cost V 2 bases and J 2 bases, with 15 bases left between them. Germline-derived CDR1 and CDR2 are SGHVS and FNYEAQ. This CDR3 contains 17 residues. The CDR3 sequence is CASSLLGWTANTGELFF. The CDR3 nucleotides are TGTGCCAGCAGCTTACTTGGGTGGACCGCTAACACCGGGGAGCTGTTTTTT.

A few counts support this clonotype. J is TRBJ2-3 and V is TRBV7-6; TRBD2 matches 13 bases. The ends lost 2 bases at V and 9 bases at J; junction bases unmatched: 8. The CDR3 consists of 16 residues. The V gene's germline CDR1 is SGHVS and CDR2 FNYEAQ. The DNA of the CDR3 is TGTGCCAGCAGCTTATCAGGACTAGCGGGAGTCAGAACGCAGTATTTT. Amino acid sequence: CASSLSGLAGVRTQYF.